This T cell receptor beta chain was documented in a study of blood T cells in healthy people across ages. The study's findings and limits: Donor CMV status was unknown, possibly confounding expanded clonotype changes. Across the age range, TCR beta diversity per million T cells fell in a roughly linear way.

This clonotype was observed a few times. What it binds is unknown. Sample-barcoded 5' priming and a J-beta primer mix drove a second PCR of about 6 to 11 cycles. TCRdb fed the 5' RACE reads into MiXCR, producing one record per CDR3 protein. The sample carries hundreds of thousands of distinct CDR3 sequences, 40% to 45% recorded once. CDR1 and CDR2 (germline): MNHEY, SVGAGI. The CDR3 extends over 15 amino acids. Trimming at V came to 5 bases and at J to 11 bases, leaving 15 bases not matched to a gene. The rearrangement links TRBV6-5 to TRBJ2-5, with TRBD2 matching over 9 bases. The sample was blood. The clonotype comes from a man older than 75 in good health. CDR3 bases: TGTGCCAGCAGTACTGGGCGCGGGGGGGCAATAGAGCAGTACTTC. This gives the protein CASSTGRGGAIEQYF.